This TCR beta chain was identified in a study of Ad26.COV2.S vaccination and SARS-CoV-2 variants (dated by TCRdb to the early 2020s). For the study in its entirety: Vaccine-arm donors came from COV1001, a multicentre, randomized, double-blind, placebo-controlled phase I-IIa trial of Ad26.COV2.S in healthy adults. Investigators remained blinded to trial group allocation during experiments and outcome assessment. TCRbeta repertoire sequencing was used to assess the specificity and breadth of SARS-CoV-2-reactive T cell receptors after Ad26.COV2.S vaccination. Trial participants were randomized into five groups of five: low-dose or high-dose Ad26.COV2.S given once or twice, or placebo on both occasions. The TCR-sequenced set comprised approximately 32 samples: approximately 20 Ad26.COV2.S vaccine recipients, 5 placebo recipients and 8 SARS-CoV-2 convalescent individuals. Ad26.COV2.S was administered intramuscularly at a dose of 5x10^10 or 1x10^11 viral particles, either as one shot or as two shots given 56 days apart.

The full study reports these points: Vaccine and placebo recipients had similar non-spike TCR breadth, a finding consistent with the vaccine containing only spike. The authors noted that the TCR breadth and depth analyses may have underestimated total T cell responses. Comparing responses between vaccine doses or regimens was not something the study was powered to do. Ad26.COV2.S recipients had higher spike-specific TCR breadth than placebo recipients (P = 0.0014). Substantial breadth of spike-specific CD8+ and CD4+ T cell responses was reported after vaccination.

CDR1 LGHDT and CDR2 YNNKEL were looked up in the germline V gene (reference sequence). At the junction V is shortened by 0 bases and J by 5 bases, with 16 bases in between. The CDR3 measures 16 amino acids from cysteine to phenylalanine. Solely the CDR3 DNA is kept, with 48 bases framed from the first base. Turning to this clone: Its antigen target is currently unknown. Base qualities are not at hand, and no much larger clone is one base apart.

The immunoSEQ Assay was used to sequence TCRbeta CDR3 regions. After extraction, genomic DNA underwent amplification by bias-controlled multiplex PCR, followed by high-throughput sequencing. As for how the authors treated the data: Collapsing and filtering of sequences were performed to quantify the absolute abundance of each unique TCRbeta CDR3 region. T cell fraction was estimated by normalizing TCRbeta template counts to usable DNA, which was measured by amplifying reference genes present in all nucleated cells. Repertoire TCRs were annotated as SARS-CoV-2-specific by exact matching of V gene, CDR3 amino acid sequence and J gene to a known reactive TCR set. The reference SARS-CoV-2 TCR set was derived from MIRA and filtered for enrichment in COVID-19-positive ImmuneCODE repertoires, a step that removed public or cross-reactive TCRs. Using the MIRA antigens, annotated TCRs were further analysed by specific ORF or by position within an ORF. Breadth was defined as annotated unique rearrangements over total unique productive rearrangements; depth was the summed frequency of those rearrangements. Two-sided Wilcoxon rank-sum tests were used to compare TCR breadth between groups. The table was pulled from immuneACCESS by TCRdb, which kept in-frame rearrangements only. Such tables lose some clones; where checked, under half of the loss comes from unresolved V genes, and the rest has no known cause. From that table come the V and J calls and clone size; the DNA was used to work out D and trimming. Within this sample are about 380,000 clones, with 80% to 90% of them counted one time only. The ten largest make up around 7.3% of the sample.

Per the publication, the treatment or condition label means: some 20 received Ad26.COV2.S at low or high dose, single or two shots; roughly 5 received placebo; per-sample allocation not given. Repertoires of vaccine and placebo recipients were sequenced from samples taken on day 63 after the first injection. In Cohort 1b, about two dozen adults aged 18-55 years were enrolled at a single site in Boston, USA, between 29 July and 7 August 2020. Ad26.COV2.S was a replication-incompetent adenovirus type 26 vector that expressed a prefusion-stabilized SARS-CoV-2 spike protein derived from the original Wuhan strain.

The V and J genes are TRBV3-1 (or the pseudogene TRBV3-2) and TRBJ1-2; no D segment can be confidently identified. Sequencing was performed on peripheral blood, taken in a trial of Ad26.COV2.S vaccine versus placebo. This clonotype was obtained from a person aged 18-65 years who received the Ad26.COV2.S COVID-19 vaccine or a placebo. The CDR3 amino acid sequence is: CASSQDRTAIGYGYTF. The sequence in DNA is TGTGCCAGCAGCCAAGATCGTACAGCCATCGGATATGGCTACACCTTC.